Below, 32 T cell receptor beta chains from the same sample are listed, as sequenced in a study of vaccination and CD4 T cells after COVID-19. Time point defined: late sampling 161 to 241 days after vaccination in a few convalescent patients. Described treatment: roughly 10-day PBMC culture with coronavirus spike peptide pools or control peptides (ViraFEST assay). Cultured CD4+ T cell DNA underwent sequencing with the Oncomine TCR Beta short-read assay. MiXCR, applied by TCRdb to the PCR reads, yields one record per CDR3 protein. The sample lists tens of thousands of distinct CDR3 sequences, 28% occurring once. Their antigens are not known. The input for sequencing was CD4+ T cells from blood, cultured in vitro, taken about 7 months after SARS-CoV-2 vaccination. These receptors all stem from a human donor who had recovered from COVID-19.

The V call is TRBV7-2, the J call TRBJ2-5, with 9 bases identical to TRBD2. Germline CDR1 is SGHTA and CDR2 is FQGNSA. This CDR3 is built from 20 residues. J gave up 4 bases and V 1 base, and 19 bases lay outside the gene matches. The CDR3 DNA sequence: TGTGCCAGCAGCTTAGGAGTTTCGCGGGAGGGCCGAGGTGTAAGAGAGACCCAGTACTTC. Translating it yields CASSLGVSREGRGVRETQYF.

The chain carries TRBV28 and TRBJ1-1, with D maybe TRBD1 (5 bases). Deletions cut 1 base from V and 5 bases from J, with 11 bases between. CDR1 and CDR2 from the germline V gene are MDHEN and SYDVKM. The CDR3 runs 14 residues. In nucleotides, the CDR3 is TGTGCCAGCAGTTTATCCCCAGGGAGGACTGAAGCTTTCTTT. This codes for CASSLSPGRTEAFF.

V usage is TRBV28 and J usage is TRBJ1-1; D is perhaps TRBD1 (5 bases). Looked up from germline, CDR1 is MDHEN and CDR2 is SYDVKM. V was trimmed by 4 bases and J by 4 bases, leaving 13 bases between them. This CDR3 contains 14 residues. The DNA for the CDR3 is TGTGCCAGCAGTTGGGGCCGCGGCACCACTGAAGCTTTCTTT. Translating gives CASSWGRGTTEAFF.

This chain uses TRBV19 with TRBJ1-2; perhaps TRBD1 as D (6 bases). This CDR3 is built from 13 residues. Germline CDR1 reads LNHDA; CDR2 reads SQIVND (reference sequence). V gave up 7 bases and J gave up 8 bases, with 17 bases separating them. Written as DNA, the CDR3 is TGTGCCAGTACCAACACTCGGACAGTCGGCTACACCTTC. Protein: CASTNTRTVGYTF.

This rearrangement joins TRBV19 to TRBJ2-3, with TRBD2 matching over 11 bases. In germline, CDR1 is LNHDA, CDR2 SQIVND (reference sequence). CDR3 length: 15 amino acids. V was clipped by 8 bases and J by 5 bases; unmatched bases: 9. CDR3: CASGSGTSGVDTQYF. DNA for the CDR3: TGTGCCAGTGGCTCCGGGACTAGCGGAGTAGATACGCAGTATTTT.

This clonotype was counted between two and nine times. Here the CDR3 reads CASSKGTGATSYEQYF. CDR3 DNA: TGTGCCAGCAGCAAAGGGACAGGGGCAACATCCTACGAGCAGTACTTC. The rearrangement links TRBV11-2 to TRBJ2-7, with 10 nucleotides matching TRBD1. The junction had 8 bases not matched to a gene; V was cut back by 5 bases and J by 1 base. CDR1 is SGHAT and CDR2 is FQNNGV in the germline V gene. The CDR3 contains 16 residues.

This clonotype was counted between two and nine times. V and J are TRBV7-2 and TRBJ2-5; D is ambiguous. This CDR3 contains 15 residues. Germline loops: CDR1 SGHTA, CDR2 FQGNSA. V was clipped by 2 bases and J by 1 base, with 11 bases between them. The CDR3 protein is CASSLSLAGQETQYF. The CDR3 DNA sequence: TGTGCCAGCAGCTTAAGTTTGGCAGGCCAAGAGACCCAGTACTTC.

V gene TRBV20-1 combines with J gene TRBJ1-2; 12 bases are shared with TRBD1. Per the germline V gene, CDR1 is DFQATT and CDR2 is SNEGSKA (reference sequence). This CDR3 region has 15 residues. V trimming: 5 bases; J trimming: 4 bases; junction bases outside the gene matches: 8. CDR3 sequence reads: CSAAGTGGFSYGYTF. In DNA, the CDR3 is TGCAGTGCTGCCGGGACAGGGGGCTTTAGCTATGGCTACACCTTC.

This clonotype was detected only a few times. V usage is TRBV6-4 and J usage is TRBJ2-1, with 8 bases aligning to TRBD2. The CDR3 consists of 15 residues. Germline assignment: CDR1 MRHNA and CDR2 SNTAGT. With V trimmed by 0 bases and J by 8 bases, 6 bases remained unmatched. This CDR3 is CASSDSAGGMDEQFF. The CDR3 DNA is TGTGCCAGCAGTGACTCGGCGGGAGGTATGGATGAGCAGTTCTTC.

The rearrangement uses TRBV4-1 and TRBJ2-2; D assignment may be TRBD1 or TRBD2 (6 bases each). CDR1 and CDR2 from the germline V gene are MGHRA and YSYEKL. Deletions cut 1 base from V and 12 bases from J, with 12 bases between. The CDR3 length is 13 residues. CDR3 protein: CASSQAGAFKLFF. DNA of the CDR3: TGCGCCAGCAGCCAAGCGGGGGCCTTTAAGCTGTTTTTT.

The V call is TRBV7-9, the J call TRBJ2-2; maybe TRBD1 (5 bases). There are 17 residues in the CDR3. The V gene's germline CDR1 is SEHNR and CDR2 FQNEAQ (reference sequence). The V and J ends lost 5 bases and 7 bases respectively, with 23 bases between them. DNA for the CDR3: TGTGCCAGCAGCCGGTTGGTGCTGACAGACGGCCTCGGGGAGCTGTTTTTT. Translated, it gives CASSRLVLTDGLGELFF.

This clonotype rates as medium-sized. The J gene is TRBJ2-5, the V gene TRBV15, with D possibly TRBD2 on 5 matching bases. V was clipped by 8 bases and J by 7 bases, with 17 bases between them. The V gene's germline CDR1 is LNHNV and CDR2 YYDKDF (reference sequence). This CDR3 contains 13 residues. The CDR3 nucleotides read TGTGCCACCGGACTCGGGCGGTCCCGGACCCAGTACTTC. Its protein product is CATGLGRSRTQYF.

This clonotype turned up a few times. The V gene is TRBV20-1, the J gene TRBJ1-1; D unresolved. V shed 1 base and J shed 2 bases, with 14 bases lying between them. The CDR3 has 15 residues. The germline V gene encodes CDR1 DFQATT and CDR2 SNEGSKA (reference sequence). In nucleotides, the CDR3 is TGCAGTGCTAGAGCCCTACGGACGGGCAACACTGAAGCTTTCTTT. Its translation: CSARALRTGNTEAFF.

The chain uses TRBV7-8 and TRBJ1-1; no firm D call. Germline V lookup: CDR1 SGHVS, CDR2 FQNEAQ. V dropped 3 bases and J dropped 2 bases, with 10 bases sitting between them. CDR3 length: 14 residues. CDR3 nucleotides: TGTGCCAGCAGCTTCTCACAGAGAAACACTGAAGCTTTCTTT. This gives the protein CASSFSQRNTEAFF.

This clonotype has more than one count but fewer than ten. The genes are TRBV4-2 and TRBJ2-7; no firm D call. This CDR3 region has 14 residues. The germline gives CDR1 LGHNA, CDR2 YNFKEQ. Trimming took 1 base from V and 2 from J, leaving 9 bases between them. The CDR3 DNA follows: TGTGCCAGCAGCCAAGCCGCTAACCCCTACGAGCAGTACTTC. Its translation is CASSQAANPYEQYF.

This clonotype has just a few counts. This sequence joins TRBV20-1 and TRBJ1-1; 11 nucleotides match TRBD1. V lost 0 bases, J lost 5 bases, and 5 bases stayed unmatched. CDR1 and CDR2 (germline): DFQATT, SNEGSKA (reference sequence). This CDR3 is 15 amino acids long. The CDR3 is CSARDWDRGGTEAFF. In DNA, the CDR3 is TGCAGTGCTAGAGATTGGGACAGGGGGGGGACTGAAGCTTTCTTT.

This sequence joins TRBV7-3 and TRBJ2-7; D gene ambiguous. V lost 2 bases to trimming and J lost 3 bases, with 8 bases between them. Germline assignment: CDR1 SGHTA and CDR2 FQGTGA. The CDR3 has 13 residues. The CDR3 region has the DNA TGTGCCAGCAGCTTATACCCCAGCTACGAGCAGTACTTC. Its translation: CASSLYPSYEQYF.

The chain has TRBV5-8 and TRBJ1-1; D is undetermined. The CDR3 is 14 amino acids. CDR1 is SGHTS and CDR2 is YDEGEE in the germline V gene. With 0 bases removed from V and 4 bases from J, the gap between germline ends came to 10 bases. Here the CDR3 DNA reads TGTGCCAGCAGCTTGGCTACACAAACCACTGAAGCTTTCTTT. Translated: CASSLATQTTEAFF.

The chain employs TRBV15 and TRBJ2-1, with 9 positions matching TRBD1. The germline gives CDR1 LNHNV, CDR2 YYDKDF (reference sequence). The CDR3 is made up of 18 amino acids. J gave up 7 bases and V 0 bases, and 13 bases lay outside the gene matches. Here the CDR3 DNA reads TGTGCCACCAGCAGAGAATTATCACGCGGGACAGGGATAAATGAGCAGTTCTTC. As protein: CATSRELSRGTGINEQFF.

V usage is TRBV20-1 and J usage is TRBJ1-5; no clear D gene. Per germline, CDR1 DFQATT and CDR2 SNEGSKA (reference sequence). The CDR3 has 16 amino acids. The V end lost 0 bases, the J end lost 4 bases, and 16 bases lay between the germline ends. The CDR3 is CSARDLYGLGNQPQHF. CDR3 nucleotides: TGCAGTGCTAGAGATCTTTATGGGTTAGGGAATCAGCCCCAGCATTTT.

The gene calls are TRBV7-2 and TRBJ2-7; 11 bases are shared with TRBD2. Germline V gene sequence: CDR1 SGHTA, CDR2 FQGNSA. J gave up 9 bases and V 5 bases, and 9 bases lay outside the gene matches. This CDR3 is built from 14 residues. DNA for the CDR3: TGTGCCAGCAGCCCCGGGACTAGCGGCCTCGGGCAGTACTTC. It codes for CASSPGTSGLGQYF. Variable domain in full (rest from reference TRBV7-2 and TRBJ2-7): GAGVSQSPSNKVTEKGKDVELRCDPISGHTALYWYRQSLGQGLEFLIYFQGNSAPDKSGLPSDRFSAERTGGSVSTLTIQRTQQEDSAVYLCASSPGTSGLGQYFGPGTRLTVT.

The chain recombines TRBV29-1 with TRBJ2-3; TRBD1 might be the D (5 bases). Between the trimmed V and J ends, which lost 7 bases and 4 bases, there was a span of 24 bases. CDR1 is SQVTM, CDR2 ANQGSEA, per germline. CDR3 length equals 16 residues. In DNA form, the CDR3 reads TGCAGCGGAGGACAAGGCAGCACACTGAGTGCAGATACGCAGTATTTT. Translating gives CSGGQGSTLSADTQYF.

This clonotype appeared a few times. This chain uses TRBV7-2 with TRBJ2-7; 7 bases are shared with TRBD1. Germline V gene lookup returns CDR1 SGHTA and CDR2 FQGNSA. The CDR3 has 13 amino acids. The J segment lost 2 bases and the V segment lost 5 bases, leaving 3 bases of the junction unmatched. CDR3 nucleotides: TGTGCCAGCAGCGTAACAGGGGCCTACGAGCAGTACTTC. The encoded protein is CASSVTGAYEQYF.

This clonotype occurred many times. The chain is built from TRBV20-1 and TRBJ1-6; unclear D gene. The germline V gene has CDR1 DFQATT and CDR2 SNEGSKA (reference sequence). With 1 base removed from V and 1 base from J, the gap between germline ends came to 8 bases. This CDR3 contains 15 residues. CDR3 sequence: CSARGVESYNSPLHF. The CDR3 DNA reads TGCAGTGCTAGAGGGGTAGAGTCCTATAATTCACCCCTCCACTTT.

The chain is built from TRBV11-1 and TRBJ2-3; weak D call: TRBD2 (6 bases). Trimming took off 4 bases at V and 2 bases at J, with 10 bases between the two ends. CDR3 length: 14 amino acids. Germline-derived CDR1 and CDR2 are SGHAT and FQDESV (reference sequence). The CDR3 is CASSWTTNTDTQYF. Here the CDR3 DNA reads TGTGCCAGCAGCTGGACTACGAACACAGATACGCAGTATTTT.

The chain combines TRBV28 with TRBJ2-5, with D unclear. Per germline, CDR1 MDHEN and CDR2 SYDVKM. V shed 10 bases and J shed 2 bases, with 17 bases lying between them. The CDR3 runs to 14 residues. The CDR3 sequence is CATHAGNQQETQYF. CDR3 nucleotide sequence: TGTGCCACCCACGCAGGCAACCAACAAGAGACCCAGTACTTC.

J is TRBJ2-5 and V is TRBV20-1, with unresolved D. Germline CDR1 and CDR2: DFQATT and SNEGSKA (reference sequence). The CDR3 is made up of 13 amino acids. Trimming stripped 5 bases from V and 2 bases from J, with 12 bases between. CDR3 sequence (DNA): TGCAGTGCTCATGACGACAATCAAGAGACCCAGTACTTC. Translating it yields CSAHDDNQETQYF.

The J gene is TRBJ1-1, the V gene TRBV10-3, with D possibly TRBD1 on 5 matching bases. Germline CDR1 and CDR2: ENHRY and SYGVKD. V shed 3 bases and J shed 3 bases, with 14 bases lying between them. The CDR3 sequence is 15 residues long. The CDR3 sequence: CAISDSRRVDTEAFF. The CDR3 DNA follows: TGTGCCATCAGTGATTCACGCAGGGTTGACACTGAAGCTTTCTTT.

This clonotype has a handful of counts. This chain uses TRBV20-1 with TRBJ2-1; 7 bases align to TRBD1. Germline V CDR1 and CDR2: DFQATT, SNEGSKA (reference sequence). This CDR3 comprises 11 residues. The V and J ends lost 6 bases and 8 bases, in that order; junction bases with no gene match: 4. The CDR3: CSATGQHEQFF. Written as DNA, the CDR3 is TGCAGTGCAACGGGACAGCATGAGCAGTTCTTC.

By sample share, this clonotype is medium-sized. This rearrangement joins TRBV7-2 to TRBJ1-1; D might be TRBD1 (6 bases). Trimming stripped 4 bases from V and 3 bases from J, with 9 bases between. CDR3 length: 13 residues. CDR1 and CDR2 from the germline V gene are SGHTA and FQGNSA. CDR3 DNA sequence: TGTGCCAGCAGCTGGGGGGCCCACACTGAAGCTTTCTTT. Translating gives CASSWGAHTEAFF.

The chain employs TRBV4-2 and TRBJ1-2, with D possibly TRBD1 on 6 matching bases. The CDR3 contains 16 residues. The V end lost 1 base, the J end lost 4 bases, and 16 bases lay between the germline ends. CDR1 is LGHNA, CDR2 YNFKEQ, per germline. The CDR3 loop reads CASSQARGVGGYGYTF. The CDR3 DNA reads TGTGCCAGCAGCCAAGCCCGGGGGGTAGGGGGCTATGGCTACACCTTC.

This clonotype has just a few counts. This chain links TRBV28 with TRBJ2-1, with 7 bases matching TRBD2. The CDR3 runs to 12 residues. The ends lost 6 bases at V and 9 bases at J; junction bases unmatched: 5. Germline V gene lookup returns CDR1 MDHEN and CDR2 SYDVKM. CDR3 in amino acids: CASRREEVEQFF. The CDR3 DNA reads TGTGCCAGCAGACGGGAGGAAGTTGAGCAGTTCTTC. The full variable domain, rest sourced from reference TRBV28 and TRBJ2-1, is DVKVTQSSRYLVKRTGEKVFLECVQDMDHENMFWYRQDPGLGLRLIYFSYDVKMKEKGDIPEGYSVSREKKERFSLILESASTNQTSMYLCASRREEVEQFFGPGTRLTVL.